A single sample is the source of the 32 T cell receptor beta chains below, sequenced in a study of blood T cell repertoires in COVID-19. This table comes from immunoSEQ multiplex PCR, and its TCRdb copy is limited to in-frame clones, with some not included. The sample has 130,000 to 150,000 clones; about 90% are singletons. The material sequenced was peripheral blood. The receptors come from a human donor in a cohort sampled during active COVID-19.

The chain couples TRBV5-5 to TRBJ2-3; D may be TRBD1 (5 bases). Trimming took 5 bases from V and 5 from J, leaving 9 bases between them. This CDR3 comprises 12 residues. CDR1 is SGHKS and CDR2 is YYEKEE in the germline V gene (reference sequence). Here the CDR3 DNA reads TGTGCCAGCAGTACTCAGGGAGATACGCAGTATTTT. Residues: CASSTQGDTQYF.

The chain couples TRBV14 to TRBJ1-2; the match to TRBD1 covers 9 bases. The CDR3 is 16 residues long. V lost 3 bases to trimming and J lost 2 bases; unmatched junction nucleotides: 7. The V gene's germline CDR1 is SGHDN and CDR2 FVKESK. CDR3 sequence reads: CASSQIGTGRNYGYTF. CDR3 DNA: TGTGCCAGCAGCCAGATTGGGACAGGGAGGAACTATGGCTACACCTTC.

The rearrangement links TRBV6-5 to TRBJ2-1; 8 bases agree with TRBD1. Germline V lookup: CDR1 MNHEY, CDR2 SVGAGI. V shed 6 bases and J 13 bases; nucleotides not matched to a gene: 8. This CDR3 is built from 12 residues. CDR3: CASSQGQGGQFF. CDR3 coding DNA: TGTGCCAGCAGCCAAGGACAGGGAGGCCAGTTCTTC.

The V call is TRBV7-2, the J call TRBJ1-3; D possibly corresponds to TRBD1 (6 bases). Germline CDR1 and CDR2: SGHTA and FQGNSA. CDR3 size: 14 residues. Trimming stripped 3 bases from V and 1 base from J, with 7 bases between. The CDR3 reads CASSFGTSGNTIYF. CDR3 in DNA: TGTGCCAGCAGCTTCGGGACATCTGGAAACACCATATATTTT.

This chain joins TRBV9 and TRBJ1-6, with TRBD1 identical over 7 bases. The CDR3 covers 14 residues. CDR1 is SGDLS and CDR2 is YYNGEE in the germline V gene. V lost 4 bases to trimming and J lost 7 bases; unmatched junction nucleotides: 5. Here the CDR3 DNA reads TGTGCCAGCAGCCCAAAGACAGGGAATTCACCCCTCCACTTT. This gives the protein CASSPKTGNSPLHF.

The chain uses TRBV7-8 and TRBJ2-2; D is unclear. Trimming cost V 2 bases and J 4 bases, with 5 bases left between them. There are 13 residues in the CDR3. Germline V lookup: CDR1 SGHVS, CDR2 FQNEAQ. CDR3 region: CASSLQVTGELFF. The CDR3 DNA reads TGTGCCAGCAGCTTACAGGTCACCGGGGAGCTGTTTTTT.

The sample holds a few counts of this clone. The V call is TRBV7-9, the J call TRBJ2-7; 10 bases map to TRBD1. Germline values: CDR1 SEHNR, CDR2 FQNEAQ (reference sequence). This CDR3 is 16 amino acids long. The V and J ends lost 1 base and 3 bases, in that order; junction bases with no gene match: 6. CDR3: CASSLVGTGANYEQYF. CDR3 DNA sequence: TGTGCCAGCAGCTTAGTAGGGACAGGGGCAAACTACGAGCAGTACTTC.

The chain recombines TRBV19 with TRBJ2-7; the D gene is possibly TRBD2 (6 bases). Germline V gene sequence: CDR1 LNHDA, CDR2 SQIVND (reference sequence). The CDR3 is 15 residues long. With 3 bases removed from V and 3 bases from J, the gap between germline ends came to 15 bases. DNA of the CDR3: TGTGCCAGTAGTATTGCGCAGGGAGGATACTACGAGCAGTACTTC. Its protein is CASSIAQGGYYEQYF.

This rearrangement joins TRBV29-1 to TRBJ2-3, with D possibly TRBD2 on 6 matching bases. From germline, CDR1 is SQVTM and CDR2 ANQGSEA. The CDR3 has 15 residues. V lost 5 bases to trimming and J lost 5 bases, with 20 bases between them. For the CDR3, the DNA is TGCAGCGTTCGAGGCGGTCCGGGGGATGGAGATACGCAGTATTTT. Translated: CSVRGGPGDGDTQYF.

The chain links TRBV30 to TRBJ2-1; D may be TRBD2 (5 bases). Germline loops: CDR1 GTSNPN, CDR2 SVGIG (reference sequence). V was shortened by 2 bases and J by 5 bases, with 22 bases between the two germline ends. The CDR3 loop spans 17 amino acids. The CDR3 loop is CAWSPLSDSLRDNEQFF. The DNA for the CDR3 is TGTGCCTGGAGTCCATTATCGGACTCGTTGCGGGACAATGAGCAGTTCTTC.

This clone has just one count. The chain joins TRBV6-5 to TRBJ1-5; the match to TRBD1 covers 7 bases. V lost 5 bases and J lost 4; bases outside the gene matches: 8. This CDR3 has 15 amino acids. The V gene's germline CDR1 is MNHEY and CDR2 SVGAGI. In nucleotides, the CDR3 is TGTGCCAGCAGTCCGCCGGACAGGAAAAATCAGCCCCAGCATTTT. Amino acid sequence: CASSPPDRKNQPQHF.

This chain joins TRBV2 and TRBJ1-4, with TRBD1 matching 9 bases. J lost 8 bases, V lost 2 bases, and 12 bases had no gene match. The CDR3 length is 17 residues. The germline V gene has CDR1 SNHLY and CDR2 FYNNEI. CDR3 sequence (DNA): TGTGCCAGCAGTGAACGAGGACCGGGACAGGGAAACGAAAAACTGTTTTTT. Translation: CASSERGPGQGNEKLFF.

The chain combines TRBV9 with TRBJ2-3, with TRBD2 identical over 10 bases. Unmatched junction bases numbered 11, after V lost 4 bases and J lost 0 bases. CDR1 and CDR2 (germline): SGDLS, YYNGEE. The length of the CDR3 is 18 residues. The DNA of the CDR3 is TGTGCCAGCAGCCCCCGGACGGTAGCGGGAGGAAGCACAGATACGCAGTATTTT. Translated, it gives CASSPRTVAGGSTDTQYF.

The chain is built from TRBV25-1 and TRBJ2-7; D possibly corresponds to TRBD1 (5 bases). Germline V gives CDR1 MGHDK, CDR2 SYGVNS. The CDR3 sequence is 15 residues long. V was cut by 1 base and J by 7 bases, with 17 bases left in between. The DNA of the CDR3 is TGTGCCAGCAGTGAATTAAAGGGGAACTACGCAGAGCAGTACTTC. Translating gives CASSELKGNYAEQYF.

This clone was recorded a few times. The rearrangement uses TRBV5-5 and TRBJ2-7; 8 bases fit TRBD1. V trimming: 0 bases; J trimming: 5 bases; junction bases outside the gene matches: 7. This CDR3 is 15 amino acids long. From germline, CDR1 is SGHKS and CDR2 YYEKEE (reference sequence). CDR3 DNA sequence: TGTGCCAGCAGCTTGGCCGGGACAGGCGGGCACGAGCAGTACTTC. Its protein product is CASSLAGTGGHEQYF.

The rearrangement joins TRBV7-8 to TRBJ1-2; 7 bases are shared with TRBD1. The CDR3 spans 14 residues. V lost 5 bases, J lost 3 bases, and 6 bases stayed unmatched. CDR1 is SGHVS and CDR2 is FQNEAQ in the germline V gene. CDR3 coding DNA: TGTGCCAGCAGCGTACAGGGGATTGACTATGGCTACACCTTC. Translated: CASSVQGIDYGYTF.

The CDR3 protein is CSVETWGGQRLNTEAFF. The DNA of the CDR3 is TGCAGCGTTGAAACTTGGGGTGGACAGAGACTGAACACTGAAGCTTTCTTT. V and J are TRBV29-1 and TRBJ1-1, with D perhaps TRBD1 (6 bases). V dropped 2 bases and J dropped 0 bases, with 19 bases sitting between them. Looked up from germline, CDR1 is SQVTM and CDR2 is ANQGSEA. This CDR3 spans 17 amino acids.

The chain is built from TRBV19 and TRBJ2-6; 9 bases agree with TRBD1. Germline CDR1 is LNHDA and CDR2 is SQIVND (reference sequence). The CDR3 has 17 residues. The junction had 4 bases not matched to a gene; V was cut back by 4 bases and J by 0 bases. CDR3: CASSTGTGRSGANVLTF. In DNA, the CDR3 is TGTGCCAGTAGTACTGGGACAGGGCGCTCTGGGGCCAACGTCCTGACTTTC.

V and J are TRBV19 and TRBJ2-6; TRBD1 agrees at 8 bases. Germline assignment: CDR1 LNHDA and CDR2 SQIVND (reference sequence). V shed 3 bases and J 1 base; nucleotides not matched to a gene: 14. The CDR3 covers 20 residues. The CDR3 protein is CASSIQGTGTGLSGANVLTF. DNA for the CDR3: TGTGCCAGTAGTATCCAAGGGACCGGGACAGGTCTTTCTGGGGCCAACGTCCTGACTTTC.

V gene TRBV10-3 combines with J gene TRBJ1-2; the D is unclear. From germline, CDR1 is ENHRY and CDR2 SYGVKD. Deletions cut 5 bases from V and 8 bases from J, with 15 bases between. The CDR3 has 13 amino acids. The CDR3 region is CAISSREVLGYTF. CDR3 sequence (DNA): TGTGCCATCAGTTCCCGGGAGGTGTTAGGCTACACCTTC.

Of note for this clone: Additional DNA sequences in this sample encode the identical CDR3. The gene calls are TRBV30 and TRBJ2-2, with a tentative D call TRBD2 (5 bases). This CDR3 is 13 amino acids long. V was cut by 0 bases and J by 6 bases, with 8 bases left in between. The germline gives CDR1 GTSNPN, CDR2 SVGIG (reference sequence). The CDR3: CAWSVLGAGELFF. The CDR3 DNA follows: TGTGCCTGGAGTGTACTAGGTGCCGGGGAGCTGTTTTTT.

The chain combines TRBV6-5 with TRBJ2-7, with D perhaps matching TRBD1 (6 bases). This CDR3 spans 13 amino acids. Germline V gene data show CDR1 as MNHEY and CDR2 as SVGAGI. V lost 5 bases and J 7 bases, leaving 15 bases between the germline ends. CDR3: CASSRGPGVEQYF. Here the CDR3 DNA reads TGTGCCAGCAGTAGAGGACCAGGGGTGGAGCAGTACTTC.

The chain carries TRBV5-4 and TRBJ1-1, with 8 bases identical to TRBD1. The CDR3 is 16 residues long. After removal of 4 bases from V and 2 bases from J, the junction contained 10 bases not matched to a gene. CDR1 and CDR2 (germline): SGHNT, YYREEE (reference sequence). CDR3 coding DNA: TGTGCCAGCAGCAGGACAGGGAGTATTCGTAACACTGAAGCTTTCTTT. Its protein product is CASSRTGSIRNTEAFF.

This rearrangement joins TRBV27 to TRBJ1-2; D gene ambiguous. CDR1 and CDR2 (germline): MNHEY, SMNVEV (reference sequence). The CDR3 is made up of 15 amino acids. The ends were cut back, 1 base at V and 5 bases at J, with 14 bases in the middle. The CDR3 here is CASSLLAGAGYGYTF. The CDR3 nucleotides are TGTGCCAGCAGTTTATTGGCCGGTGCAGGTTATGGCTACACCTTC.

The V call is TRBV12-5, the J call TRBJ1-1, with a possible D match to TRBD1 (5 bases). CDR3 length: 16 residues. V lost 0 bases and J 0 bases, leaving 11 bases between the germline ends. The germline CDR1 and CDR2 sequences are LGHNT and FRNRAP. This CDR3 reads CASGLVLAGMNTEAFF. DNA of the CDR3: TGTGCTAGTGGTTTGGTACTGGCAGGGATGAACACTGAAGCTTTCTTT.

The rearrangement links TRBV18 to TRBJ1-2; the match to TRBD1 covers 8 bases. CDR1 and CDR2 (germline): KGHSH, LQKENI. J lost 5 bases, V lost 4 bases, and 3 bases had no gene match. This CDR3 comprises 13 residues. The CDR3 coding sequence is TGTGCCAGCTCACAGCGACAGGGGTATGGCTACACCTTC. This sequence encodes CASSQRQGYGYTF.

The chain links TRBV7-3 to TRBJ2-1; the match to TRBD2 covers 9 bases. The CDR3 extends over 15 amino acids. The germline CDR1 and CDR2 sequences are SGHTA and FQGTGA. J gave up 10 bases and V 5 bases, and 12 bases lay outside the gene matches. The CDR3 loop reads CASSLTSGPGGEQFF. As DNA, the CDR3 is TGTGCCAGCAGCCTTACTAGCGGGCCTGGGGGAGAGCAGTTCTTC.

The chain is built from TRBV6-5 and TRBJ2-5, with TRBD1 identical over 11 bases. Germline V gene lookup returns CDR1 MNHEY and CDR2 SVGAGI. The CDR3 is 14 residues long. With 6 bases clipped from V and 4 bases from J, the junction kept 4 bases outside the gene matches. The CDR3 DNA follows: TGTGCCAGCAGGGACAGGGGGCTGCGAGAGACCCAGTACTTC. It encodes CASRDRGLRETQYF.

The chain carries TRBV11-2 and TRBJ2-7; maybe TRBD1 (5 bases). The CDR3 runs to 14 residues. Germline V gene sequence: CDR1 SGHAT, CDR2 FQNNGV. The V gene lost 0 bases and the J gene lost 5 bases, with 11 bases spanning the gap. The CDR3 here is CASSLEPGPHEQYF. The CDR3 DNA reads TGTGCCAGCAGCTTAGAACCAGGGCCCCACGAGCAGTACTTC.

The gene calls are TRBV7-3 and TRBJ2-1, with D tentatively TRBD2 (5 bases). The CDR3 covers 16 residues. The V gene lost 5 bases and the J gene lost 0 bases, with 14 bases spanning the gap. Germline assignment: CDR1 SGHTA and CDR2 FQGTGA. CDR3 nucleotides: TGTGCCAGCAGCCCGTTAGCGCGGAGCTCCTACAATGAGCAGTTCTTC. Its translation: CASSPLARSSYNEQFF.

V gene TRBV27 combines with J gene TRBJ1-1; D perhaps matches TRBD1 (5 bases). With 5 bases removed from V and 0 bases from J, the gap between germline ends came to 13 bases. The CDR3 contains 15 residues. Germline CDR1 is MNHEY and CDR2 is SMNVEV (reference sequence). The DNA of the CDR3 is TGTGCCAGCAGTCCCAGGGTCGCCCTGAACACTGAAGCTTTCTTT. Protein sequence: CASSPRVALNTEAFF.

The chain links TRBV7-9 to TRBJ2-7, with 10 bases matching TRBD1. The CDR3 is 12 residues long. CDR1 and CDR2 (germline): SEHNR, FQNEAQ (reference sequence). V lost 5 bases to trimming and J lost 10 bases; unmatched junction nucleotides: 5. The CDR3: CASSQGQGPQYF. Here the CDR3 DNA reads TGTGCCAGCAGCCAGGGACAGGGGCCTCAGTACTTC.